This is a list of T cell receptor beta chains from one sample in a study of synovial regulatory T cells in juvenile arthritis. Profiling relied on immunoSEQ multiplex PCR, and the TCRdb table lists in-frame clones only, not all of them. The listing records 9,500 to 10,000 clones. Sequencing was done on a sample of Treg cells from blood. The receptors here all came from a donor aged 2-29 years with juvenile idiopathic arthritis. Each CDR3 is given with its conserved first and last residue. Size is omitted from some rows. Given values are once, few, many or a class for expanded clones.

j_call v_call clone_size cdr3_aa
TRBJ1-2 TRBV4-1 NA CASRGGYTF
TRBJ1-2 TRBV4-1 NA CASSQRRGSLNYGYTF
TRBJ1-3 TRBV6-4 NA CASSVGQGGNTIYF
TRBJ1-1 TRBV21-1 NA CASQLGRLTKAFF
TRBJ1-2 TRBV19 NA CASSLFVGSPGGYTF
TRBJ1-2 TRBV5-1 medium-sized CASFSEGWMGYTF
TRBJ1-1 TRBV4-1 NA CASSQAFGTVEAFF
TRBJ2-7 TRBV2 NA CASSTGGWYEQYF
TRBJ2-1 TRBV20-1 NA CSVGYEQFF
TRBJ1-4 TRBV18 NA CASSPEGQKLFF
TRBJ1-5 TRBV19 NA CASSSLSGTAQHF
TRBJ2-5 TRBV4-3 NA CASSQHVGYQETQYF
TRBJ1-3 TRBV6-4 NA CASSRRRTDSFSGNTIYF
TRBJ1-4 TRBV7-9 NA CASSLGGQGGWEKLFF
TRBJ2-3 TRBV2 NA CASRISGGGDTQYF
TRBJ1-1 TRBV5-1 NA CASSLGQEDKAFF
TRBJ2-7 TRBV2 NA CASSRLGQGYEQYF
TRBJ1-1 TRBV5-6 NA CASSLPPRATEAFF
TRBJ2-3 TRBV6-6 NA CASTSTGLAVDTQYF
TRBJ1-6 TRBV4-3 NA CASSQRPTDSPLHF
TRBJ1-1 TRBV28 NA CASSPPVPMEAFF
TRBJ2-7 TRBV19 NA CASSPRGASYEQYF
TRBJ1-5 TRBV19 NA CASSIRTGSQPQHF
TRBJ1-2 TRBV4-3 NA CASSQQGLYGYTF
TRBJ1-5 TRBV28 NA CASIPRGASWQPQHF
TRBJ1-3 TRBV5-1 NA CASSGGQLNTIYF
TRBJ2-7 TRBV18 NA CASSPRGGWEQYF
TRBJ1-4 TRBV29-1 NA CSVFRAGLGEKLFF
TRBJ2-7 TRBV18 NA CASSPPGQGGPKAYEQYF
TRBJ1-4 TRBV19 NA CASSIAGSPNEKLFF
TRBJ2-7 TRBV18 NA CASSPRGQSYEQYF
TRBJ2-2 TRBV4-1 NA CASSQENRVNTGELFF
TRBJ2-7 TRBV11-2 NA CASSPRDSEIEQYF
TRBJ2-7 TRBV2 NA CASTGRAGFEQYF
TRBJ1-6 TRBV10-3 NA CAISDYVGAQDNSPLHF
TRBJ2-7 TRBV10-3 NA CAISSPTSYEQYF
TRBJ2-7 TRBV19 NA CASSGTSGSYEQYF
TRBJ2-1 TRBV21-1 NA CASSKGWGGRSYNEQFF
TRBJ2-7 TRBV5-4 NA CASSLGQGGYEQYF
TRBJ1-5 TRBV10-2 NA CASSGPKQPQHF
TRBJ1-5 TRBV6-6 NA CASSYSGNNNQPQHF
TRBJ2-1 TRBV28 NA CASSVGLAGRNEQFF
TRBJ1-5 TRBV19 NA CASRGSNQPQHF
TRBJ1-2 TRBV4-3 NA CASSQEVLGQSYGYTF
TRBJ1-5 TRBV28 NA CASLTGFQPQHF
TRBJ2-2 TRBV10-3 NA CAIKFGGGTGELFF
TRBJ1-3 TRBV9 NA CASSPPLGEKAGNTIYF
TRBJ1-6 TRBV10-3 NA CAISEAGANSPLHF
TRBJ1-1 TRBV18 NA CASSHGTGGMSTEAFF
TRBJ2-2 TRBV6-6 NA CASSYGQGRVGELFF
TRBJ1-5 TRBV10-3 NA CAISPERSNQPQHF
TRBJ2-3 TRBV19 NA CASSSGGPRTDTQYF
TRBJ1-6 TRBV6-5 NA CASSYRDRANSPLHF
TRBJ1-6 TRBV7-9 NA CASSFADSPLHF
TRBJ2-3 TRBV5-8 NA CASSPGSLAADTQYF
TRBJ2-7 TRBV18 NA CASSPETVESSYEQYF
TRBJ1-2 TRBV5-6 NA CASSSQGARAYGYTF